The clone carrying this TCR beta chain was detected only a few times. The sample belongs to a study of spatial heterogeneity in lung cancer. The sample's time point: sample taken at primary tumor resection. Extraction of whole RNA from tumor, nontumor lung or frozen PBMC preceded unsorted sequencing. There were 65 or so donors, all of them untreated patients with early-stage non-small cell lung cancer. In the library, each TCR cDNA molecule bore its own unique molecular identifier. TCRdb reprocessed the 5' RACE reads via MiXCR and lists one record per CDR3 protein. There are about 45,000 distinct CDR3 sequences in the sample; 12% occur only once, and roughly 40% lies in the top ten. The V gene end was trimmed by 3 bases and the J gene end by 4 bases; junction bases not matched to a gene: 11. Germline CDR1 and CDR2: LGHNA and YNFKEQ. The length of the CDR3 is 17 residues.

The chain carries TRBV4-2 and TRBJ2-3; 9 bases map to TRBD2. This TCR was recovered from a female donor with early-stage non-small cell lung cancer. Sequencing used PBMCs, obtained at surgery. CDR3 loop: CASSQNAGGGAPDTQYF. The CDR3 DNA sequence: TGTGCCAGCAGCCAGAACGCGGGCGGGGGGGCCCCAGATACGCAGTATTTT.